The following is a TCR beta chain sequence with its context. No antigen is known for it. This entry is derived from a study of chemoradiotherapy in HPV16-positive cancers. Broader study findings: In HPV16-positive patients, HPV-responsive T-cell expansion tracked better recurrence-free survival.

Samples were taken several times over chemoradiotherapy. Method: immunoSEQ multiplex PCR; TCRdb's copy keeps in-frame clones and lacks some. This table holds 3,300 or so clones, 70% to 90% found once. Germline V gives CDR1 SGHRS, CDR2 YFSETQ. Trimming removed 4 bases from V and 7 bases from J, with 12 bases in between. The CDR3 is 13 amino acids. Sequenced material: tumor tissue, taken from a patient who underwent chemoradiotherapy. This receptor was taken from a human donor with HPV-associated anogenital cancer. This rearrangement joins TRBV5-1 to TRBJ2-1; possibly TRBD2 for D (5 bases). Here the CDR3 reads CASSDLQRNEQFF. The CDR3 coding sequence is TGCGCCAGCAGCGATCTACAGCGGAATGAGCAGTTCTTC.